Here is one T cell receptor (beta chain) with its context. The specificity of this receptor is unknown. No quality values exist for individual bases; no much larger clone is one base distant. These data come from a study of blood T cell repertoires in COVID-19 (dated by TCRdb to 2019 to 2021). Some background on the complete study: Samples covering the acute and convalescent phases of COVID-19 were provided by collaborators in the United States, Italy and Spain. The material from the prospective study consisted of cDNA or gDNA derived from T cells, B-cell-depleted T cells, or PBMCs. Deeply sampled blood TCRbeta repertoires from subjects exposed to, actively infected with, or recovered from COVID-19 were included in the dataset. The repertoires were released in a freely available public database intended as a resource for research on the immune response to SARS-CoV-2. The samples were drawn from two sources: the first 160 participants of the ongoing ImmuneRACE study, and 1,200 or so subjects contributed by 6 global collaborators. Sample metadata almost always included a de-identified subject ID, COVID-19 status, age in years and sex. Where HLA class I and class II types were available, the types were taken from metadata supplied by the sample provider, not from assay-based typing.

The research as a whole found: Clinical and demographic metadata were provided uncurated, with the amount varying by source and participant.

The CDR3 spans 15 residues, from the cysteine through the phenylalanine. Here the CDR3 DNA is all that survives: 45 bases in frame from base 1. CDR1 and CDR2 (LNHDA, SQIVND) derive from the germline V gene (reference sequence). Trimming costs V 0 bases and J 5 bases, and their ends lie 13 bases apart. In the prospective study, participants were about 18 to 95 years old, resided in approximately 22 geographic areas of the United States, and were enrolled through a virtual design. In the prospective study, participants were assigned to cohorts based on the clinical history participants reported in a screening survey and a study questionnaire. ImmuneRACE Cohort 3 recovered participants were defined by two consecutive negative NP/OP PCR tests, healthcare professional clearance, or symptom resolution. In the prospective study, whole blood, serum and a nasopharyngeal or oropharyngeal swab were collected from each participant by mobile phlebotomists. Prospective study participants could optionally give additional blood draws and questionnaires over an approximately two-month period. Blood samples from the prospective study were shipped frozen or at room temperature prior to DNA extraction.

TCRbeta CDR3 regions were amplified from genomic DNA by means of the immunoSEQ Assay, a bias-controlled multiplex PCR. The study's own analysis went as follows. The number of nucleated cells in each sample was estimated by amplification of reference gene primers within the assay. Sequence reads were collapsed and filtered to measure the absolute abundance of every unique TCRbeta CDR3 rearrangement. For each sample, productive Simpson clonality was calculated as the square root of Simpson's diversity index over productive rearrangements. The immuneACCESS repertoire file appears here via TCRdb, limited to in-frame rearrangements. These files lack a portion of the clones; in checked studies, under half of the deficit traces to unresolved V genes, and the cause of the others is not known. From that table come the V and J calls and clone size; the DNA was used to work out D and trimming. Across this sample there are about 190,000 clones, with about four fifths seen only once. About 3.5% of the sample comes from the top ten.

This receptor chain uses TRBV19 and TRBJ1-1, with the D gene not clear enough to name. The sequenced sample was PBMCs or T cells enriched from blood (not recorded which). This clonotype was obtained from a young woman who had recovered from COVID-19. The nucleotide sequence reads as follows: TGTGCCAGTAGTATAGATGGCAGGTCACGGACTGAAGCTTTCTTT. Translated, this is CASSIDGRSRTEAFF.